This TCR beta chain emerged from a study of shared clonotypes between healthy human individuals. The healthy adult donors were HIV-negative and reported no recent acute infections or vaccinations. This CDR3 contains 13 residues. Looked up from germline, CDR1 is KGHSH and CDR2 is LQKENI. V dropped 6 bases and J dropped 4; count of bases not matched to a gene: 3. Data came from immunoSEQ multiplex PCR; TCRdb stores just in-frame clones and leaves some out. The table has about half a million clones, about four fifths seen once. This clone has more than one count but fewer than ten. This chain joins TRBV18 and TRBJ1-2, with 9 nucleotides matching TRBD1. The TCR sequence derives from a woman between 35 and 50 years old in good health. Some clones in this sample may be carry-over from other donors' samples. Source material: PBMCs. CDR3 sequence (DNA): TGTGCCAGCTCCGCGACAGGGGGCTATGGCTACACCTTC. It codes for CASSATGGYGYTF.